This T cell receptor beta chain appears in the sequencing data of a study of cytomegalovirus exposure and HLA in healthy donors. On the study more broadly: In a later analysis, the roughly 120 validation repertoires were reported to have used the same platform as the 600 to 700 first-cohort repertoires. Overall study findings and caveats: The tendency of first-cohort TCR clusters to co-occur in the 120 or so validation repertoires emerged from a later analysis.

About this clone: The antigen remains unidentified.

Only in-frame clones appear in the TCRdb table, and some are missing; sequencing was by immunoSEQ multiplex PCR. This table holds 150,000 to 160,000 clones, 86% found once. The clonotype comes from a man younger than 35 in good health and CMV-seropositive. Sequencing input: PBMCs.

The CDR3 region has the DNA TGTGCCAGCAGGCTAACAGGGGGCTCTAATGAAAAACTGTTTTTT. This translates into CASRLTGGSNEKLFF. The chain links TRBV2 to TRBJ1-4; 9 bases agree with TRBD1. Germline loops: CDR1 SNHLY, CDR2 FYNNEI. With 6 bases clipped from V and 3 bases from J, the junction kept 5 bases outside the gene matches. This CDR3 is built from 15 residues.